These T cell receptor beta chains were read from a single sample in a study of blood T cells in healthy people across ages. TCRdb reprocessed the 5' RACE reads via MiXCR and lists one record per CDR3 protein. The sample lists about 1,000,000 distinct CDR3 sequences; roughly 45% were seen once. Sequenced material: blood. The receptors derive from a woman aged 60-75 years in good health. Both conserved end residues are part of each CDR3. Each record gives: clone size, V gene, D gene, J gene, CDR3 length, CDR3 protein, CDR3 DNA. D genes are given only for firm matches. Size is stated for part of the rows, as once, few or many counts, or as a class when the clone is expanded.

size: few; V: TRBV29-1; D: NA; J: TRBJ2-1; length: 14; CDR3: CSCRVGARGNEQFF; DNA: TGCAGCTGTAGAGTTGGGGCCCGGGGCAATGAGCAGTTCTTC
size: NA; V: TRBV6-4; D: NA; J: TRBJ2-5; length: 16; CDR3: CASSRRGGDTAETQYF; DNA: TGTGCCAGCTCCCGAAGGGGAGGGGACACCGCCGAGACCCAGTACTTC
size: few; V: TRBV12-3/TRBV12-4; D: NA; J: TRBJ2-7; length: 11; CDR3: CASSYRHEQYF; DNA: TGTGCCAGCAGCTACAGGCACGAGCAGTACTTC
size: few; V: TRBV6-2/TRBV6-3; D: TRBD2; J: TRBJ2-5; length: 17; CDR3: CASSYSFQRERDETQYF; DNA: TGTGCCAGCAGTTACTCATTCCAGCGGGAGAGGGACGAGACCCAGTACTTC
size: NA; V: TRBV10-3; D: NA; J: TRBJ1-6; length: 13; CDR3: CAISEGISSPLHF; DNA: TGTGCCATCAGTGAAGGGATTTCTTCACCCCTCCACTTT
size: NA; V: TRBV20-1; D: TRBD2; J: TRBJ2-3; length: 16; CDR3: CSAGHRLADSTDTQYF; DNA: TGCAGTGCAGGCCACCGACTAGCGGATAGCACAGATACGCAGTATTTT
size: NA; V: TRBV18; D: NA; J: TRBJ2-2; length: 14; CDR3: CASSPQGAAGELFF; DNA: TGTGCCAGCTCACCACAGGGTGCAGCCGGGGAGCTGTTTTTT
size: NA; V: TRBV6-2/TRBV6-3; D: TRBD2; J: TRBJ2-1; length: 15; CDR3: CASSYSGLAGEEQFF; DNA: TGTGCCAGCAGTTACTCAGGACTAGCGGGGGAAGAGCAGTTCTTC
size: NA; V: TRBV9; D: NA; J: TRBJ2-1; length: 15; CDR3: CASSVQPSSRNEQFF; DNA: TGTGCCAGCAGCGTTCAGCCATCCAGCAGGAATGAGCAGTTCTTC
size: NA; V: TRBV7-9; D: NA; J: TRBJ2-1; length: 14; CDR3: CASRKGGAGNEQFF; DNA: TGTGCCAGCAGGAAGGGGGGCGCGGGTAATGAGCAGTTCTTC
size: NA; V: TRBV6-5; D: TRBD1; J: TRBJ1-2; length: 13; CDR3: CASNPGQGRGYTF; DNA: TGTGCCAGCAACCCGGGACAGGGTCGGGGCTACACCTTC
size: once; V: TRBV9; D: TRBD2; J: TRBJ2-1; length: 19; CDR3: CASSVVGTSGSRSYNEQFF; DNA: TGTGCCAGCAGCGTAGTGGGGACTAGCGGGAGTAGGTCCTACAATGAGCAGTTCTTC
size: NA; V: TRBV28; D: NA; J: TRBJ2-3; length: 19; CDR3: CASSELAGETSFVTDTQYF; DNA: TGTGCCAGCAGTGAGCTGGCAGGGGAGACTTCGTTTGTTACAGATACGCAGTATTTT
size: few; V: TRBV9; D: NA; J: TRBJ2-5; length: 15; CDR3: CASSVVQGRVGTQYF; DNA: TGTGCCAGCAGCGTAGTGCAGGGTCGGGTAGGGACCCAGTACTTC
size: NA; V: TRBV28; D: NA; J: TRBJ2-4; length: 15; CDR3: CASSLFAQAKNIQYF; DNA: TGTGCCAGCAGTTTATTTGCACAAGCCAAAAACATTCAGTACTTC
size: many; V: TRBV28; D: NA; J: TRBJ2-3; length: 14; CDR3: CASLGRRLTDTQYF; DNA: TGTGCCAGCCTCGGGAGAAGGTTAACAGATACGCAGTATTTT
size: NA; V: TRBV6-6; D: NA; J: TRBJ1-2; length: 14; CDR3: CASSHYSGEGGYTF; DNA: TGTGCCAGCAGTCATTACAGCGGAGAGGGAGGCTACACCTTC
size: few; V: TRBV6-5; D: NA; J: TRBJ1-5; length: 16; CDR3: CASSYSSADGNQPQHF; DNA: TGTGCCAGCAGTTACTCGAGTGCCGACGGCAATCAGCCCCAGCATTTT
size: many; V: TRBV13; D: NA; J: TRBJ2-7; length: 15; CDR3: CASSRGTSSSYEQYF; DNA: TGTGCCAGCAGCAGAGGGACTTCCAGCTCCTACGAGCAGTACTTC
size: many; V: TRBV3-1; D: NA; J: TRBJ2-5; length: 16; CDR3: CASSQDRSFQQETQYF; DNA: TGTGCCAGCAGCCAAGATAGGTCCTTTCAACAAGAGACCCAGTACTTC